This T cell receptor (beta chain) stems from a study of T cell repertoires in cytomegalovirus infection. As regards this clonotype: Its antigen remains unidentified.

TCRdb processed the reads anew with MiXCR; each CDR3 protein has one entry. This table has under 500,000 distinct CDR3 sequences, more than 40% appearing once. The clonotype comes from a human donor in good health (CMV status not recorded). Some clones in this sample may be carry-over from other donors' samples. The specimen was cultured PBMCs, collected from culture after CMV antigen stimulation.

The CDR3 coding sequence is TGTGCCAGCAGCTTAAAGGCGGCTAACTATGGCTACACCTTC. Its protein is CASSLKAANYGYTF. The chain links TRBV7-9 to TRBJ1-2; D not certain. The CDR3 runs to 14 residues. Germline-derived CDR1 and CDR2 are SEHNR and FQNEAQ (reference sequence). Trimming stripped 2 bases from V and 0 bases from J, with 7 bases between.